This record concerns one T cell receptor beta chain sequence. Its antigen remains unidentified. The germline V gene has CDR1 LGHNA and CDR2 YSLEER. CDR3 length: 13 amino acids. V lost 0 bases, J lost 5 bases, and 7 bases lay in between. The sample originates from a study of T cell responses to AZD1222 COVID-19 vaccine. Study outcomes and limitations: All repertoire sampling was performed exclusively after the peak T cell response. White British ancestry dominated among donors, who included more females, and clonal diversity was possibly underestimated. There were vaccine-associated CD4 TCRs across spike, dominant at 160-218 and 743-854.

Sequenced by immunoSEQ multiplex PCR; TCRdb stores in-frame clones only, minus some. This sample has around 100,000 clones, with about 90% found just once. The V call is TRBV4-3, the J call TRBJ2-5, with D tentatively TRBD1 or TRBD2 (5 bases each). This TCR derives from an adult in good health. The sample here was peripheral blood, taken on day 0 of MenACWY control vaccination. The CDR3 protein is CASSQEWGETQYF. In DNA form, the CDR3 reads TGCGCCAGCAGCCAAGAATGGGGGGAGACCCAGTACTTC.